This TCR beta chain is drawn from a study of cytomegalovirus exposure and HLA in healthy donors. Notes on the study in general: Relative to equally common others, HLA-associated TCR beta chains showed greater clonal expansion in a later analysis.

V was trimmed by 4 bases and J by 5 bases, leaving 11 bases between them. This CDR3 is 13 amino acids long. Per the germline V gene, CDR1 is WNHNN and CDR2 is SYGVQD (reference sequence). PCR employed 60 Vbeta and 13 Jbeta primers. Under the authors' procedure: Unique TCR beta chains numbered approximately 80 million in a later analysis, with roughly 11 million shared. Some clones are missing from TCRdb's copy, which holds only in-frame ones; the method was immunoSEQ multiplex PCR. V, J and clone size reflect that table, while D and trimming were determined from the DNA. The sample has some 130,000 clones, around 71% seen once. Regarding this clone: Its antigen is still unknown.

The sequencing input was PBMCs. The sequence came from a woman aged 55-70 years in good health and CMV-seropositive. V is TRBV10-1 and J is TRBJ2-5, with D perhaps TRBD2 (6 bases). The CDR3 DNA is TGCGCCAGCAGTGGTGGAGGGAGGGAGACCCAGTACTTC. Translated, it gives CASSGGGRETQYF.